One TCR beta chain is described in this entry. Antigen specificity is unknown. The data were taken from a study of cytomegalovirus exposure and HLA in healthy donors. Study-wide results and caveats: A later analysis reported that several of the most significant clusters appeared to be linked to common viral pathogens, among them Epstein-Barr virus.

Primers for the PCR totalled 60 Vbeta and 13 Jbeta. Profiled with immunoSEQ multiplex PCR; TCRdb holds only in-frame clones, not every one. The sample has more than 95,000 clones, more than 65% seen once. The clonotype was recovered from a man younger than 35 in good health and CMV-seronegative. The sample comprised PBMCs.

The DNA for the CDR3 is TGTGCCAGCAGCCCCGGAGGGTATAGCAATCAGCCCCAGCATTTT. Translated, it gives CASSPGGYSNQPQHF. The V and J genes are TRBV7-2 and TRBJ1-5; D not resolved. The ends were cut back, 5 bases at V and 0 bases at J, with 11 bases in the middle. Germline V lookup: CDR1 SGHTA, CDR2 FQGNSA. CDR3 length equals 15 residues.